The T cell receptor (beta chain) under discussion was sequenced for a study of cytomegalovirus exposure and HLA in healthy donors. Researchers ran the PCR with 60 Vbeta and 13 Jbeta primers. TCRdb keeps only in-frame clones here, not all; method: immunoSEQ multiplex PCR. This sample carries about 130,000 clones, about 80% of them seen once, and the ten largest clones take over 2.5%. CDR3 size: 13 residues. Between the trimmed V and J ends, which lost 2 bases and 7 bases, there was a span of 8 bases. Germline assignment: CDR1 ENHRY and CDR2 SYGVKD. This sequence was found in a woman between 45 and 60 years old in good health and CMV-seronegative. Material: PBMCs. The V and J genes are TRBV10-3 and TRBJ1-4, with no clear D. CDR3 region: CAISEAPAEKLFF. CDR3 bases: TGTGCCATCAGTGAGGCGCCCGCTGAAAAACTGTTTTTT.